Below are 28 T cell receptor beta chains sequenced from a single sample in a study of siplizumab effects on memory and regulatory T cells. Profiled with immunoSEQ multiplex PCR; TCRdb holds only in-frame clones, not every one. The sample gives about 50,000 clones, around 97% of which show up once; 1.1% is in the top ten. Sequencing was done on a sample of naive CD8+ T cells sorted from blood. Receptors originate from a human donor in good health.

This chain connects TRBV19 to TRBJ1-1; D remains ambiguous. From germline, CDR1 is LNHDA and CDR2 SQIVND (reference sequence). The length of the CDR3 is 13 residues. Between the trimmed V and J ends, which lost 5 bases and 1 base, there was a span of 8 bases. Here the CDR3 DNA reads TGTGCCAGTAGTGTACTACCGAACACTGAAGCTTTCTTT. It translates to CASSVLPNTEAFF.

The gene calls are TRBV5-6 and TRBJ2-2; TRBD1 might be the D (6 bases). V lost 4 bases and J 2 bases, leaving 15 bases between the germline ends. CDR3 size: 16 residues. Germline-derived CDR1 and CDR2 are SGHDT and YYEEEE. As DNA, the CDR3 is TGTGCCAGCAGCCCGGTCAGGGGTTCCAACACCGGGGAGCTGTTTTTT. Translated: CASSPVRGSNTGELFF.

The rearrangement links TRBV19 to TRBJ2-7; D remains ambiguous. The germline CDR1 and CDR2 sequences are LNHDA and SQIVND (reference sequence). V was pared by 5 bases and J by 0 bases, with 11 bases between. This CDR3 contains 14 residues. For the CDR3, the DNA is TGTGCCAGTAGTGCGACCAGAGACTCCTACGAGCAGTACTTC. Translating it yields CASSATRDSYEQYF.

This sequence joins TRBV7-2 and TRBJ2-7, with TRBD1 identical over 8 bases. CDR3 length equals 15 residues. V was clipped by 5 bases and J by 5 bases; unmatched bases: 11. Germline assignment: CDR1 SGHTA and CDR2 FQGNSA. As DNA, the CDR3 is TGTGCCAGCAGCCCAAAAGCGACAGGGGCTCACGAGCAGTACTTC. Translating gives CASSPKATGAHEQYF. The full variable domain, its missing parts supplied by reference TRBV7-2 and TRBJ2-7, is GAGVSQSPSNKVTEKGKDVELRCDPISGHTALYWYRQSLGQGLEFLIYFQGNSAPDKSGLPSDRFSAERTGGSVSTLTIQRTQQEDSAVYLCASSPKATGAHEQYFGPGTRLTVT.

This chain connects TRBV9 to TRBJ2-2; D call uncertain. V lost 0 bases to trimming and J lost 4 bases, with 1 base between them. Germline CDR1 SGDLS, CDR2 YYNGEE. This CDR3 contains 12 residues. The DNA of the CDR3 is TGTGCCAGCAGCGTAGCCACCGGGGAGCTGTTTTTT. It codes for CASSVATGELFF.

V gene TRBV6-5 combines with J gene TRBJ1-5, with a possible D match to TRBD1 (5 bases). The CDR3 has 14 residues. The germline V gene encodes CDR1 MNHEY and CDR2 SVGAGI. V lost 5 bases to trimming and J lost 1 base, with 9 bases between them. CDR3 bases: TGTGCCAGCAGTACAGGTATAAGCAATCAGCCCCAGCATTTT. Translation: CASSTGISNQPQHF.

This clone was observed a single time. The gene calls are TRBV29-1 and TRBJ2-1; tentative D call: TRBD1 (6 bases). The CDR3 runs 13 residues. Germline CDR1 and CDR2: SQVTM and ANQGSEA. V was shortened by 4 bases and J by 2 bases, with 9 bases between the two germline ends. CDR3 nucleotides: TGCAGCGTTGCAGGGGAAACCTACAATGAGCAGTTCTTC. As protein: CSVAGETYNEQFF.

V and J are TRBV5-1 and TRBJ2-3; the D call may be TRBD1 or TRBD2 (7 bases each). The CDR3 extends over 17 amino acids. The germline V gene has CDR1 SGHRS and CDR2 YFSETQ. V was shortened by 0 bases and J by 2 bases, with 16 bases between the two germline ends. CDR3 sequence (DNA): TGCGCCAGCAGCTTGGCCAGCGGGACAGACTACACAGATACGCAGTATTTT. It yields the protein CASSLASGTDYTDTQYF.

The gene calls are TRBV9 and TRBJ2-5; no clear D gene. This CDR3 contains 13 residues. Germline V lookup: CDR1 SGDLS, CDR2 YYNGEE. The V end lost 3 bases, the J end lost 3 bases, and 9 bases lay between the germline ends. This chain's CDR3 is CASSGVDEETQYF. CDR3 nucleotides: TGTGCCAGCAGCGGTGTGGACGAAGAGACCCAGTACTTC.

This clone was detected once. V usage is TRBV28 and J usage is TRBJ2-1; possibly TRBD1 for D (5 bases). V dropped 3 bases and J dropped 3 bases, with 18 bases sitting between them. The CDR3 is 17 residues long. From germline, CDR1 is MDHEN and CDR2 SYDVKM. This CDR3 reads CASSLKQALSFYNEQFF. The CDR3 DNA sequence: TGTGCCAGCAGTTTGAAACAGGCCTTGAGTTTCTACAATGAGCAGTTCTTC.

The CDR3 sequence: CASSEVPGYEQYF. The CDR3 DNA follows: TGCGCCAGCAGTGAGGTCCCTGGCTACGAGCAGTACTTC. The gene calls are TRBV10-2 and TRBJ2-7; no reliable D call. The V gene's germline CDR1 is WSHSY and CDR2 SAAADI. The V end was cut by 2 bases, the J end by 3 bases, with 8 bases between. The CDR3 runs to 13 residues.

This chain's CDR3 is CASSELTGRVGYGYTF. The CDR3 coding sequence is TGTGCCAGCAGTGAACTCACGGGAAGAGTGGGATATGGCTACACCTTC. V is TRBV2 and J is TRBJ1-2; D gene ambiguous. Looked up from germline, CDR1 is SNHLY and CDR2 is FYNNEI. CDR3 length: 16 amino acids. V was shortened by 2 bases and J by 5 bases, with 18 bases between the two germline ends.

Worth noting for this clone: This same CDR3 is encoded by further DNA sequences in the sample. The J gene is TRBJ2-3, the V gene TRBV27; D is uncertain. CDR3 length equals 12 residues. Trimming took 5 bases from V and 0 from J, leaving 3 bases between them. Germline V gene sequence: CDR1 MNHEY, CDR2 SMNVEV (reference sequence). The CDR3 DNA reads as TGTGCCAGCAGTCCGAGCACAGATACGCAGTATTTT. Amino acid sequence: CASSPSTDTQYF.

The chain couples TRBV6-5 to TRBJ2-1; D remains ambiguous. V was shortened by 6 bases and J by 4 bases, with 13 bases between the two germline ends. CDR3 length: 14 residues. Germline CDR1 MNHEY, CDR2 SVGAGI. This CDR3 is CASSPQLQYNEQFF. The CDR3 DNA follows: TGTGCCAGCAGCCCCCAACTTCAGTACAATGAGCAGTTCTTC.

The DNA for the CDR3 is TGTGCCAGCAGTTATACAGGGGGCGCGAGCCCTAATGAAAAACTGTTTTTT. Its protein product is CASSYTGGASPNEKLFF. J is TRBJ1-4 and V is TRBV2; 9 bases agree with TRBD1. This CDR3 is 17 amino acids long. V gave up 5 bases and J gave up 3 bases; unmatched junction bases: 10. Germline V gene lookup returns CDR1 SNHLY and CDR2 FYNNEI.

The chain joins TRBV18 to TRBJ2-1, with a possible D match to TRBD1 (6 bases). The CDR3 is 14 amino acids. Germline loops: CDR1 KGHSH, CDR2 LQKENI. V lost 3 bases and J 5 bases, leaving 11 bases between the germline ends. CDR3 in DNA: TGTGCCAGCTCACCTCCTCGACAGGACAATGAGCAGTTCTTC. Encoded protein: CASSPPRQDNEQFF.

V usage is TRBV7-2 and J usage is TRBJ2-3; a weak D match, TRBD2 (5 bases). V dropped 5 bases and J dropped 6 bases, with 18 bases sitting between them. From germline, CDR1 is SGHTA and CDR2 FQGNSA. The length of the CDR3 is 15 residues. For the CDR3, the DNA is TGTGCCAGCAGCCCGGGGATCGCGTTTATGGATACGCAGTATTTT. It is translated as CASSPGIAFMDTQYF.

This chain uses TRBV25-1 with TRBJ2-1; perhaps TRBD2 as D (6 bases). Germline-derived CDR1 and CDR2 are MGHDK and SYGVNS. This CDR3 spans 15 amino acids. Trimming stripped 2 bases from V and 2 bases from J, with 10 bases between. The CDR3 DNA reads TGTGCCAGCAGTGAAATTGCGGGAACCTACAATGAGCAGTTCTTC. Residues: CASSEIAGTYNEQFF.

CDR3 sequence reads: CASSIPGNSPLHF. The CDR3 DNA is TGTGCCAGTAGTATCCCAGGAAATTCACCCCTCCACTTT. V is TRBV19 and J is TRBJ1-6, with D unclear. The CDR3 is made up of 13 amino acids. Per germline, CDR1 LNHDA and CDR2 SQIVND (reference sequence). With 3 bases removed from V and 7 bases from J, the gap between germline ends came to 7 bases.

The CDR3 coding sequence is TGTGCCAGCAGCTTAGAACAGGGATCGCCCCAGCATTTT. Translating it yields CASSLEQGSPQHF. The chain is built from TRBV7-2 and TRBJ1-5, with D perhaps TRBD1 (6 bases). Germline loops: CDR1 SGHTA, CDR2 FQGNSA. The CDR3 contains 13 residues. Trimming removed 1 base at V and 9 bases at J, with 10 bases between.

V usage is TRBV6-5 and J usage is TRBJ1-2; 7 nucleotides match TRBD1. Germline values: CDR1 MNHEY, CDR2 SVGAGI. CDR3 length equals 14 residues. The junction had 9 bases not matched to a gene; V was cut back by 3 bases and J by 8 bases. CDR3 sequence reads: CASSYSTGMGGYTF. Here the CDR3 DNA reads TGTGCCAGCAGTTATTCGACAGGGATGGGAGGCTACACCTTC.

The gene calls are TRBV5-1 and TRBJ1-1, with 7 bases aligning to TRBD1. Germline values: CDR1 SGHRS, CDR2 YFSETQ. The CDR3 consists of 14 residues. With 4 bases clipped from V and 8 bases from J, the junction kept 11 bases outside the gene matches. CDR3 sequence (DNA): TGCGCCAGCAGCATGATGGTAGAGGACAGGGAAGCTTTCTTT. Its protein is CASSMMVEDREAFF.

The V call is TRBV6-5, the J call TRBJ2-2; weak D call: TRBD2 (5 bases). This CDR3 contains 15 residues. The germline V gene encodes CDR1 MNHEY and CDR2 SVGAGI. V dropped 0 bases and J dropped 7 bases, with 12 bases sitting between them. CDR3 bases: TGTGCCAGCAGTTACTCGAACTACCGGGACGGGGAGCTGTTTTTT. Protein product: CASSYSNYRDGELFF.

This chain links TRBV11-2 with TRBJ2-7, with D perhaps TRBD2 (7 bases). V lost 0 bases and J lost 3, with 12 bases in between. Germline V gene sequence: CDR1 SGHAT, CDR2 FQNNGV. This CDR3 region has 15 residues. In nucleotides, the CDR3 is TGTGCCAGCAGCTTAGAACAGGGAGGGATCTACGAGCAGTACTTC. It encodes CASSLEQGGIYEQYF.

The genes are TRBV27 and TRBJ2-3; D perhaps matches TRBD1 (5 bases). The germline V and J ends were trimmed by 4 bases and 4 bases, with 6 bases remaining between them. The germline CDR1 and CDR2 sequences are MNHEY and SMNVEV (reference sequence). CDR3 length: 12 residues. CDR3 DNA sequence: TGTGCCAGCAGTTCAGGGCCAGATACGCAGTATTTT. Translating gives CASSSGPDTQYF.

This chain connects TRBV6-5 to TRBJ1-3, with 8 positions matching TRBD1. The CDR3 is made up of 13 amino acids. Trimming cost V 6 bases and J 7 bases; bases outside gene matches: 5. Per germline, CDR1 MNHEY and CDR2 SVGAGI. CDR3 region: CASSPGQGNTIYF. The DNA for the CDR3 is TGTGCCAGCAGCCCAGGACAGGGCAACACCATATATTTT.

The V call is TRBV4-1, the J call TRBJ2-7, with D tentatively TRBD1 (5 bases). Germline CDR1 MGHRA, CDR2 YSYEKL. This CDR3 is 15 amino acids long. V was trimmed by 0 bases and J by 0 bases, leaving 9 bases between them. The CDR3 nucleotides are TGCGCCAGCAGCCAAGAGCACAGGAGCTCCTACGAGCAGTACTTC. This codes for CASSQEHRSSYEQYF.

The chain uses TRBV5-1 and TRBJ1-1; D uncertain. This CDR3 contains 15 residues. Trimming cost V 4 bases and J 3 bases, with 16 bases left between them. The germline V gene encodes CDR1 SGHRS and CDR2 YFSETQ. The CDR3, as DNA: TGCGCCAGCAGCCTATCCTTTAGTGAGGACACTGAAGCTTTCTTT. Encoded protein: CASSLSFSEDTEAFF.